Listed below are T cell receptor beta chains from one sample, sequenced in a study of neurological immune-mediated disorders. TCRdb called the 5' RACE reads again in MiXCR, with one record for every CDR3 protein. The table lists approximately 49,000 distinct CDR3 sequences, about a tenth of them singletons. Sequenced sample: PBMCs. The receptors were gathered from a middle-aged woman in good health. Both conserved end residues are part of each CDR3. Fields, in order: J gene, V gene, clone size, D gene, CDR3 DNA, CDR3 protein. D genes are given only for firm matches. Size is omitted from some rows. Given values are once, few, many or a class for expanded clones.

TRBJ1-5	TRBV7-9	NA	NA	TGTGCCAGCAGCTTAGAACAGATTGCTGAGCAGCCCCAGCATTTC	CASSLEQIAEQPQHF
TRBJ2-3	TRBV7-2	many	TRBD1	TGTGCCAGCAGCTGGGGGGGGGACAGGGGGACGAATACGCAGTATTTT	CASSWGGDRGTNTQYF
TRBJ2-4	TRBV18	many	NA	TGTGCCAGCTCACCCCTAGAGGCCAAAAACATTCAGTACTTC	CASSPLEAKNIQYF
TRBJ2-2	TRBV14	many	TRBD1	TGTGCCAGCAGCCAAGGCCTACCACGCGGGACAGGGGGAAGGACCGGGGAGCTGTTTTTT	CASSQGLPRGTGGRTGELFF
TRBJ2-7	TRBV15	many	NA	TGTGCCACCAGCAGAGATTGGAGCTACGAGCAGTACTTC	CATSRDWSYEQYF
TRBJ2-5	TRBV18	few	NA	TGTGCCAGCTCACCAATTCCAGAGACCCAGTACTTC	CASSPIPETQYF
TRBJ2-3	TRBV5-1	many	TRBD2	TGCGCCAGCAGCTTAGGACTAGCGGGGAGTGTTACGCAGTATTTT	CASSLGLAGSVTQYF
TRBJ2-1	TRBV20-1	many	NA	TGCAGTGTTGCGGGAAGACGGAATGAGCAGTTCTTC	CSVAGRRNEQFF
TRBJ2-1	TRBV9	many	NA	TGTGCCAGCAGGAGCTCCTACAATGAGCAGTTCTTC	CASRSSYNEQFF
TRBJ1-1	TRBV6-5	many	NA	TGTGCCAGCAGTTCCCATCGTATCTTTCGGGGACCTGTTGAAGCTTTCTTT	CASSSHRIFRGPVEAFF
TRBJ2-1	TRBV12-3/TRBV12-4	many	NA	TGTGCCAGCAGCTCCGGGCCTTTCTCGGGTAATGAGCAGTTCTTC	CASSSGPFSGNEQFF